Sequencing of this TCR beta chain was carried out in a study of radiation and T cells in renal cell carcinoma. General observations from the study: Compared with controls, irradiated tumors showed greater TCR clonality. Dominant CDR3 motifs occupied more repertoire in irradiated than control tumors.

This sample's treatment: treatment-naive control, cytoreductive nephrectomy. Control tumors came from treatment-naive patients without prior radiation. Control tumor donors were several females and 11 males, median age around 62 years. There are a few counts of this clone. Its antigen remains unknown. The length of the CDR3 is 14 residues. The V gene's germline CDR1 is LNHDA and CDR2 SQIVND (reference sequence). V shed 9 bases and J shed 8 bases, with 20 bases lying between them. Here immunoSEQ multiplex PCR was the method, and the copy in TCRdb shows in-frame clones only, minus some. In the table there are 14,000 or so clones, 55% to 70% of which are singletons.

This TCR came from a man between 45 and 60 years old with renal cell carcinoma. The gene calls are TRBV19 and TRBJ2-1; no firm D call. This sample comprised tumor tissue, obtained from a patient whose treatment was nephrectomy without radiotherapy. Here the CDR3 DNA reads TGTGCCAGCAAAGCCCGGACGCTATCACATGAGCAGTTCTTC. Encoded protein: CASKARTLSHEQFF. The whole variable domain, filled in from reference TRBV19 and TRBJ2-1, reads DGGITQSPKYLFRKEGQNVTLSCEQNLNHDAMYWYRQDPGQGLRLIYYSQIVNDFQKGDIAEGYSVSREKKESFPLTVTSAQKNPTAFYLCASKARTLSHEQFFGPGTRLTVL.